The 5 T cell receptor beta chains presented below share a single source sample, sequenced in a study of PD-L1 blockade in urothelial cancer. Data came from immunoSEQ multiplex PCR; TCRdb stores just in-frame clones and leaves some out. The table shows around 50,000 clones, with more than 75% occurring only once. Time point described: pretreatment peripheral blood. Sequencing used PBMCs, obtained around atezolizumab (anti-PD-L1) treatment. Receptors were obtained from a man aged 45-60 years with urothelial cancer.

Only one count was recorded for this clone. The V gene is TRBV14, the J gene TRBJ2-2, with 12 bases matching TRBD1. The CDR3 has 17 amino acids. Losses at the gene ends were 4 bases for V and 6 bases for J; bases not matched to a gene: 9. Germline CDR1 SGHDN, CDR2 FVKESK. The CDR3 DNA follows: TGTGCCAGCAGCCTACCCTGGGACAGGGGGCGTTCCGGGGAGCTGTTTTTT. Amino acid sequence: CASSLPWDRGRSGELFF.

The chain links TRBV6-1 to TRBJ1-3; perhaps TRBD1 as D (6 bases). Trimming stripped 4 bases from V and 4 bases from J, with 17 bases between. This CDR3 has 16 amino acids. Germline CDR1 is MNHNS and CDR2 is SASEGT. CDR3 DNA: TGTGCCAGCAGTGGGGGTCACAGGGCTATGGGAAACACCATATATTTT. Translation: CASSGGHRAMGNTIYF.

This clone occurred once. This chain links TRBV11-2 with TRBJ2-1, with D maybe TRBD2 (6 bases). CDR3 length: 15 amino acids. Germline V gene sequence: CDR1 SGHAT, CDR2 FQNNGV. V was cut by 5 bases and J by 2 bases, with 13 bases left in between. The CDR3 loop reads CASSPAGNTYNEQFF. The CDR3 nucleotides read TGTGCCAGCAGCCCTGCGGGGAATACCTACAATGAGCAGTTCTTC.

The chain recombines TRBV7-9 with TRBJ1-1; 9 bases line up with TRBD1. CDR3 length: 16 amino acids. V lost 6 bases, J lost 3 bases, and 11 bases stayed unmatched. Germline-derived CDR1 and CDR2 are SEHNR and FQNEAQ (reference sequence). The CDR3 DNA reads as TGTGCCAGCAGTAGGGACAGGGCTATGGGGGACACTGAAGCTTTCTTT. Translated, it gives CASSRDRAMGDTEAFF.

The chain uses TRBV10-1 and TRBJ1-1, with TRBD1 as a possible D gene (5 bases). Per germline, CDR1 WNHNN and CDR2 SYGVQD (reference sequence). The ends were cut back, 2 bases at V and 5 bases at J, with 12 bases in the middle. The CDR3 is 14 amino acids. The CDR3 loop is CASSEAGLDTEAFF. CDR3 bases: TGCGCCAGCAGTGAGGCAGGGTTGGATACTGAAGCTTTCTTT.